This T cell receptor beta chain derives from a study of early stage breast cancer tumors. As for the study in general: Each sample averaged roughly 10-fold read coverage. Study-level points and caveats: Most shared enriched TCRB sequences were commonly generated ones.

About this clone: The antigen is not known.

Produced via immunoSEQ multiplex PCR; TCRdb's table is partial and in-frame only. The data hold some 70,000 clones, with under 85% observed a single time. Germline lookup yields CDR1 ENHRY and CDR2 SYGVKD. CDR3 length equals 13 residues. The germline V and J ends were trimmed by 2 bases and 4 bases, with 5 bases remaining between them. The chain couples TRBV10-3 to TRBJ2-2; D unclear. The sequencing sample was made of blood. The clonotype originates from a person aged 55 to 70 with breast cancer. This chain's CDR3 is CAISETGTGELFF. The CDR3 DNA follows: TGTGCCATCAGTGAGACGGGCACCGGGGAGCTGTTTTTT.